This T cell receptor (beta chain) was identified during a study of HIV-infected patients and healthy controls. No cell fractionation was done, so the repertoire covers all unsorted peripheral blood T cells. Trimming removed 0 bases from V and 2 bases from J; junction bases left unmatched: 0. This CDR3 region has 15 residues. CDR1 and CDR2 from the germline V gene are SSHAT and FNYEAQ (reference sequence). This clonotype came up many times. cDNA was made from around 0.5 ug RNA using alpha and beta constant primers. Alpha and beta chain libraries were made separately by chain-specific third strand synthesis with multiplexing indices. MiXCR, run by TCRdb on the 5' RACE reads, gives a single entry per CDR3 protein. The sample shows some 20,000 distinct CDR3 sequences, around 8.2% of them seen only once.

The specimen was blood. This clonotype originated in an adult in good health. This sequence joins TRBV7-7 and TRBJ2-1, with 8 bases aligning to TRBD2. CDR3 sequence reads: CASSLASGAYNEQFF. Written as DNA, the CDR3 is TGTGCCAGCAGCTTAGCTAGCGGGGCCTACAATGAGCAGTTCTTC. Filled out from reference TRBV7-7 and TRBJ2-1, the complete variable domain reads GAGVSQSPRYKVTKRGQDVTLRCDPISSHATLYWYQQALGQGPEFLTYFNYEAQPDKSGLPSDRFSAERPEGSISTLTIQRTEQRDSAMYRCASSLASGAYNEQFFGPGTRLTVL.